This T cell receptor beta chain was retrieved from a study of blood T cells in healthy people across ages. In terms of origin and age, donors were healthy Caucasian individuals from Russia aged about 6 to 90. The draw of peripheral blood yielded approximately 11 milliliters from each donor. V trimming: 6 bases; J trimming: 8 bases; junction bases outside the gene matches: 12. Germline V gene lookup returns CDR1 DFQATT and CDR2 SNEGSKA (reference sequence). The CDR3 is 13 residues long. There are many counts of this clonotype. A second about 7 to 11 cycle PCR used barcoded and J-beta primers. One entry per CDR3 protein, called by TCRdb with MiXCR from the 5' RACE reads. The table records 870,000 or so distinct CDR3 sequences, less than 35% of them present only once.

The TCR sequence derives from a woman of 80 years or more in good health. This chain connects TRBV20-1 to TRBJ1-2, with TRBD1 matching over 7 bases. The sample consisted of blood. CDR3 nucleotide sequence: TGCAGTGCGCAGGATACAGGGGTCCGGGGCTACACCTTC. Translating it yields CSAQDTGVRGYTF.